This is a list of T cell receptor beta chains from one sample in a study of cytomegalovirus exposure and HLA in healthy donors. The table came from immunoSEQ multiplex PCR; TCRdb's copy has only in-frame clones and leaves some out. Of over 45,000 clones in the sample, over 75% are singletons; the top ten hold approximately 2.3%. Sequenced material: PBMCs. Receptors were obtained from a boy aged 5-17 years in good health and CMV-seropositive. Each CDR3 is given with its conserved first and last residue. A D gene is named only where the DNA matches it firmly. Clone sizes are given selectively: once, few, many, or a class where the clone is expanded.

14 - TRBJ1-1 TRBV9 - TGTGCCAGCAGCGTAGAGCCGGGTAACACTGAAGCTTTCTTT CASSVEPGNTEAFF
14 - TRBJ2-5 TRBV7-2 TRBD2 TGTGCCAGCAGCTTCTACGGGGGGCAAGAGACCCAGTACTTC CASSFYGGQETQYF
12 - TRBJ2-5 TRBV29-1 - TGCAGCGGGCTAGAAGGTACGGAGACCCAGTACTTC CSGLEGTETQYF
15 - TRBJ1-6 TRBV27 TRBD1 TGTGCCAGCAGTGAGGGGACAGGGGCTCGGTCACCCCTCCACTTT CASSEGTGARSPLHF
12 - TRBJ2-2 TRBV15 - TGTGCCACCAGCAGAGATAGCCGGGAGCTGTTTTTT CATSRDSRELFF
16 - TRBJ1-2 TRBV7-9 TRBD1 TGTGCCAGCAGCTTATCCGGACAGGGACTTAACTATGGCTACACCTTC CASSLSGQGLNYGYTF
15 - TRBJ1-2 TRBV29-1 - TGCAGCGTTGAAGATCGGAGCACCGAGGGCTGGGGCTACACCTTC CSVEDRSTEGWGYTF
16 few TRBJ2-3 TRBV5-1 - TGCGCCAGCAGCTTGGCCGTTTCGGGGGGCCAAGATACGCAGTATTTT CASSLAVSGGQDTQYF
14 - TRBJ1-1 TRBV7-2 - TGTGCCAGCAGCTTAGGTCCCGGTAACACTGAAGCTTTCTTT CASSLGPGNTEAFF
14 - TRBJ2-5 TRBV4-2 - TGTGCCAGCAGCCAAGGAGCTTTCCAAGAGGCCCAGTACTTC CASSQGAFQEAQYF
15 - TRBJ2-3 TRBV9 TRBD2 TGTGCCAGCAGCGTAGGGGGGGGGACCCCAGATACGCAGTATTTT CASSVGGGTPDTQYF
16 - TRBJ1-2 TRBV9 TRBD1 TGTGCCAGCAGCACGCCCGACAGGGAAGATAACTATGGCTACACCTTC CASSTPDREDNYGYTF
13 - TRBJ2-7 TRBV27 - TGTGCCAGCAGTGACACGGTATCGGCCGAGCAGTACTTC CASSDTVSAEQYF
13 - TRBJ1-1 TRBV5-4 - TGTGCCAGCAGCTTGGCCGGGGCGGGGGAAGCTTTCTTT CASSLAGAGEAFF
13 - TRBJ1-2 TRBV10-1 - TGCGCCAGCAGTGACAGAACTAACTATGGCTACACCTTC CASSDRTNYGYTF
13 - TRBJ1-2 TRBV7-2 - TGTGCCAGCAGCTTACGCGGTGACAGTCCTCACACCTTC CASSLRGDSPHTF
15 - TRBJ2-7 TRBV7-6 - TGTGCCAGCAGCTTATCGGTAGCGGCCTCCTACGAGCAGTACTTC CASSLSVAASYEQYF
14 - TRBJ1-5 TRBV27 TRBD1 TGTGCCAGCAGTTCCGGGACAGCCAATCAGCCCCAGCATTTT CASSSGTANQPQHF
18 - TRBJ2-5 TRBV7-6 TRBD2 TGTGCCAGCAGCTTAACGGCTAGCGGGGGGGCTAGGTGGGAGACCCAGTACTTC CASSLTASGGARWETQYF
14 - TRBJ1-4 TRBV13 - TGTGCCAGCAGCTCCAGGGGCAGTAATGAAAAACTGTTTTTT CASSSRGSNEKLFF
13 - TRBJ1-1 TRBV7-9 - TGTGCCAGCAGACCCCAGGGGCGGACTGAAGCTTTCTTT CASRPQGRTEAFF
15 - TRBJ1-2 TRBV6-5 - TGTGCCAGCAGTTCCCAAATAGGAGGGAAGTCTGGCTACACCTTC CASSSQIGGKSGYTF
14 - TRBJ1-1 TRBV10-3 - TGTGCCATCAGTGAGTCGGGGTCAGGGCGGGGAGCTTTCTTT CAISESGSGRGAFF
14 - TRBJ1-6 TRBV7-2 - TGTGCCAGCAGCTTAGCGGCGGAATATTCACCCCTCCACTTT CASSLAAEYSPLHF
14 - TRBJ2-7 TRBV13 TRBD2 TGTGCCAGCAGCTCACTAGCGGGGGAGTACGAGCAGTACTTC CASSSLAGEYEQYF
16 - TRBJ2-1 TRBV5-1 TRBD2 TGCGCCAGCAGCCCTTTCGGGGGGGTCTCCTACAATGAGCAGTTCTTC CASSPFGGVSYNEQFF
19 - TRBJ2-1 TRBV27 TRBD2 TGTGCCAGCAGTTTATTGGCCACTAGCGGGGGGCGCTCCTACAATGAGCAGTTCTTC CASSLLATSGGRSYNEQFF
12 - TRBJ2-5 TRBV7-3 - TGTGCCAGCAGCGGGACAAAAGAGACCCAGTACTTC CASSGTKETQYF
15 - TRBJ1-5 TRBV15 - TGTGCCACCAGCAGAGATCAGGGGAGCAATCAGCCCCAGCATTTT CATSRDQGSNQPQHF
13 - TRBJ2-7 TRBV6-5 TRBD1 TGTGCCAGCAGTTTCGACAGGGGCTACGAGCAGTACTTC CASSFDRGYEQYF
13 - TRBJ2-1 TRBV11-2 - TGTGCCAGCAGCCCCCAGGGCTACAATGAGCAGTTCTTC CASSPQGYNEQFF
17 - TRBJ1-3 TRBV6-1 - TGTGCCAGCAGTGAACAGGGGACCGCTGCCCCTGGAAACACCATATATTTT CASSEQGTAAPGNTIYF
15 - TRBJ2-1 TRBV5-6 - TGTGCCAGCAGCTTGGATGTGAGCTCCTACAATGAGCAGTTCTTC CASSLDVSSYNEQFF
16 - TRBJ2-3 TRBV15 TRBD2 TGTGCCACCAGCAGTAACCCGGGGGGTGGGCCAGATACGCAGTATTTT CATSSNPGGGPDTQYF
13 - TRBJ2-6 TRBV6-5 - TGTGCCAGCAGGGAGGCTGGGGCCAACGTCCTGACTTTC CASREAGANVLTF
16 few TRBJ2-2 TRBV9 TRBD2 TGTGCCAGCAGCCGGGGGGGGGCGGGATCGCCCGGGGAGCTGTTTTTT CASSRGGAGSPGELFF
13 - TRBJ1-5 TRBV11-2 - TGTGCCAGCGCTATAGTTCAATCTCAGCCCCAGCATTTT CASAIVQSQPQHF
14 once TRBJ2-5 TRBV27 TRBD2 TGTGCCAGCAGTTTAATAGCGGGGGGGGAGACCCAGTACTTC CASSLIAGGETQYF
11 - TRBJ1-1 TRBV2 - TGTGCCAGCGAGCGATACACTGAAGCTTTCTTT CASERYTEAFF
16 - TRBJ1-5 TRBV15 - TGTGCCACCAGCAGAGGGGGTGCGAGCGGGGATCAGCCCCAGCATTTT CATSRGGASGDQPQHF